This record concerns one T cell receptor (beta chain) sequence. Its antigen remains unknown. Looked up from germline, CDR1 is ENHRY and CDR2 is SYGVKD. V lost 3 bases and J lost 7; bases outside the gene matches: 2. This CDR3 contains 13 residues. TCRdb reprocessed the 5' RACE reads via MiXCR and lists one record per CDR3 protein. The repertoire holds 350,000 to 400,000 distinct CDR3 sequences, with 28% as singletons. The data originate from a study of identical twins' blood T cells. Study-wide findings and caveats: Even for out-of-frame TCRbeta, twins reportedly shared V gene usage much more than unrelated donors.

All three twin pairs grew up together with likely shared infections and vaccines. The chain uses TRBV10-3 and TRBJ2-7; 11 nucleotides agree with TRBD1. The sample was PBMCs. The TCR sequence derives from a woman aged 18-49 years in good health. CDR3 coding DNA: TGTGCCATCAGTGATGGGACAGGGGGGGAGCAGTACTTC. Translation gives CAISDGTGGEQYF.